The entry that follows covers one TCR beta chain sequence. The record originates from a study of CD8+ T cells in alopecia areata. Study summary: Patients remained on tofacitinib for 6 to 18 months and then went 6 months without it.

Samples from alopecia areata patients were lesional scalp punch biopsies and peripheral blood. PBMC-derived CD4+ and CD8+ T cells were sorted. Reverse transcription of extracted RNA yielded cDNA, which provided the sequencing template. Profiling relied on immunoSEQ multiplex PCR, and the TCRdb table lists in-frame clones only, not all of them. The sample has roughly 130,000 clones, 45% to 60% seen once. Germline V gene lookup returns CDR1 SGHAT and CDR2 FQDESV (reference sequence). V was cut by 5 bases and J by 0 bases, with 14 bases left in between. CDR3 length: 15 amino acids. The sequence derives from a human donor with alopecia areata. This chain connects TRBV11-1 to TRBJ2-7; TRBD1 might be the D (6 bases). The material sequenced was CD4+ T cells sorted from blood, taken at week 0. CDR3 coding DNA: TGTGCCAGCAGCCCCGGGACACTGAGCTCCTACGAGCAGTACTTC. It codes for CASSPGTLSSYEQYF. Filled out from reference TRBV11-1 and TRBJ2-7, the complete variable domain reads EAEVAQSPRYKITEKSQAVAFWCDPISGHATLYWYRQILGQGPELLVQFQDESVVDDSQLPKDRFSAERLKGVDSTLKIQPAELGDSAMYLCASSPGTLSSYEQYFGPGTRLTVT.